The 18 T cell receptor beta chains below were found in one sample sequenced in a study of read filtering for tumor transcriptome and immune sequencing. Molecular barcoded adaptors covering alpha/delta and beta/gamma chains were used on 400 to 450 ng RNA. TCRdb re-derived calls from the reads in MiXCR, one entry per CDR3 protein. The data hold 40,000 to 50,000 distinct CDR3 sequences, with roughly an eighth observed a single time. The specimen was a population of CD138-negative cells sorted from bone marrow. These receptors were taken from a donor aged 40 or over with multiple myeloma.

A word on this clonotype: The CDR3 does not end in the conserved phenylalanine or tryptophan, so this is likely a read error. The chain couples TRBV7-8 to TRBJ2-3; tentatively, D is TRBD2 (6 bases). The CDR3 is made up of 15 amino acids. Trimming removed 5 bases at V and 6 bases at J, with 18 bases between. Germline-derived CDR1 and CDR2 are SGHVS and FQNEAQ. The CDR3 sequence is CASSPEAGGPDTQYL. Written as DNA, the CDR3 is TGTGCCAGCAGCCCGGAAGCTGGAGGGCCGGATACGCAGTATCTT.

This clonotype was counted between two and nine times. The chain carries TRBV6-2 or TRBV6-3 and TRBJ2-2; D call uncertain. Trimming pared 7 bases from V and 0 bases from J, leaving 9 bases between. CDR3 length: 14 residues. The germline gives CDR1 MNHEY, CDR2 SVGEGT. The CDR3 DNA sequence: TGTGCCAGCACCCCTGGTCCGAACACCGGGGAGCTGTTTTTT. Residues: CASTPGPNTGELFF.

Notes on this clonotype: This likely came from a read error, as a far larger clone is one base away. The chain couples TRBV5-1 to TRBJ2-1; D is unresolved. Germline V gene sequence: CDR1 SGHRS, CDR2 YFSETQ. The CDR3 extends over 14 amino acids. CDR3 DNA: TGTGCCAGCAGCCGCCTGGACCGCCACAATGAGCAGTTCTTC. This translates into CASSRLDRHNEQFF.

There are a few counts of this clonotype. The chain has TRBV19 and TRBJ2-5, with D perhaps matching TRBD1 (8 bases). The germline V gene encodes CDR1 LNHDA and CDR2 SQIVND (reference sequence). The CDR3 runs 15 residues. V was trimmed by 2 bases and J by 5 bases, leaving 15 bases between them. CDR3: CASSISDRGGETQYF. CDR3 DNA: TGTGCCAGTAGTATAAGCGACAGGGGAGGGGAGACCCAGTACTTC.

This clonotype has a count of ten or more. The DNA of the CDR3 is TGCAGTGCTAGAGGGGGGGGGACTGAAGCTTTCTTT. Its protein is CSARGGGTEAFF. The chain links TRBV20-1 to TRBJ1-1; D perhaps matches TRBD1 (5 bases). CDR1 and CDR2 (germline): DFQATT, SNEGSKA (reference sequence). This CDR3 has 12 residues. Trimming took 1 base from V and 5 from J, leaving 8 bases between them.

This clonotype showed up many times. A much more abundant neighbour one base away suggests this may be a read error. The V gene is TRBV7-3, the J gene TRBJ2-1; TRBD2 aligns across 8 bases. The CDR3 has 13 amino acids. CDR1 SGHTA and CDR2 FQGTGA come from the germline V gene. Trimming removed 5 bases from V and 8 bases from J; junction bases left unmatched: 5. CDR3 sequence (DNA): TGTGCCAGCAGCGCGACTAGCGTCGATGAGCAGTTCTTC. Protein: CASSATSVDEQFF. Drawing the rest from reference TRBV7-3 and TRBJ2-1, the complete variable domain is GAGVSQTPSNKVTEKGKYVELRCDPISGHTALYWYRQSLGQGPEFLIYFQGTGAADDSGLPNDRFFAVRPEGSVSTLKIQRTERGDSAVYLCASSATSVDEQFFGPGTRLTVL.

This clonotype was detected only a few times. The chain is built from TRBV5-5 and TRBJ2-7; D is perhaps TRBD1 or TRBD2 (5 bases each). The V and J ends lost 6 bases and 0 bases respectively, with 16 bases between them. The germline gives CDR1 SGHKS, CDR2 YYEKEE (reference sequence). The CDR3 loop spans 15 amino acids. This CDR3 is CASTNDWDDSYEQYF. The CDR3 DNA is TGTGCCAGCACCAACGACTGGGACGACTCCTACGAGCAGTACTTC.

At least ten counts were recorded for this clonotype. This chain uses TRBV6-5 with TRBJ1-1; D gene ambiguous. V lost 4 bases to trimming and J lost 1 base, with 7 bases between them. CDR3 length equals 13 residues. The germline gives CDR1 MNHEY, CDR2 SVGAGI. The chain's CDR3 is CASSLTPNTEAFF. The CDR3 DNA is TGTGCCAGCAGTTTAACGCCGAACACTGAAGCTTTCTTT.

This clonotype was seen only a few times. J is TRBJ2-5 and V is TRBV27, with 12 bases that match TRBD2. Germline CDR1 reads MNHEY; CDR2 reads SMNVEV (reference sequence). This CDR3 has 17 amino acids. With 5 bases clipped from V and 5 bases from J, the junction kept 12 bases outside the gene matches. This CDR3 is CASSIRLAGDRGETQYF. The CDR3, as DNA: TGTGCCAGCAGTATAAGACTAGCGGGAGATCGGGGGGAGACCCAGTACTTC.

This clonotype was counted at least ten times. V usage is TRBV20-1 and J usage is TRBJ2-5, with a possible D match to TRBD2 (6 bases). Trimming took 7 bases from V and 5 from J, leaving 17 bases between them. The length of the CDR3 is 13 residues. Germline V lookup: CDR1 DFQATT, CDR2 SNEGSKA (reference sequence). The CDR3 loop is CSVYRGTEETQYF. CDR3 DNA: TGCAGTGTGTATCGGGGGACGGAGGAGACCCAGTACTTC.

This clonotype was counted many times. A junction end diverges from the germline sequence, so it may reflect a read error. The CDR3 DNA reads as TGTGACAGCAGCCAAAGGTCCGGGACAGGCGCACCGGAGCAGTTTTTC. Translation: CDSSQRSGTGAPEQFF. The chain recombines TRBV7-8 with TRBJ2-1; 8 bases are a match to TRBD1. Germline CDR1 and CDR2: SGHVS and FQNEAQ. There are 16 residues in the CDR3.

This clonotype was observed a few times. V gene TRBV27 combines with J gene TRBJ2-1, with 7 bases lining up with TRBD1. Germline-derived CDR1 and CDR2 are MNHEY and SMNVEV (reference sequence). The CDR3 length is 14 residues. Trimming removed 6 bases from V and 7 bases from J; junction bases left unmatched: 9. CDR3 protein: CASRYSRQGNEQFF. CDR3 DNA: TGTGCCAGCAGATACTCCCGACAGGGTAATGAGCAGTTCTTC.

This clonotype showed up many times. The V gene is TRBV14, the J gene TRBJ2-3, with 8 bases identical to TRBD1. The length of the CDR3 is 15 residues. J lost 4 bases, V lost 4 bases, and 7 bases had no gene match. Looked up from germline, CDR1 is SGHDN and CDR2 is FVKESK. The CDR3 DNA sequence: TGTGCCAGCAGCCCCAGGGGGCGTATGGCAGATACGCAGTATTTT. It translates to CASSPRGRMADTQYF.

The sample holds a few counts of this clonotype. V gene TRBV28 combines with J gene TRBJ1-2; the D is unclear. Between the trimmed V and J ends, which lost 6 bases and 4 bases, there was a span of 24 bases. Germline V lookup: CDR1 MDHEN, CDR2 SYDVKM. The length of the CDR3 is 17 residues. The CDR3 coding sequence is TGTGCCAGCAGGCCCCCCCCCGGGTCCTCAGATCCCTATGGCTACACCTTC. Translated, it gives CASRPPPGSSDPYGYTF.

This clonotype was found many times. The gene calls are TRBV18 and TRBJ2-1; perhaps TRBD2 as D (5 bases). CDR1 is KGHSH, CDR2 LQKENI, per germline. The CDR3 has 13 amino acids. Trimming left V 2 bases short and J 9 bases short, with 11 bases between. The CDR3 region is CASSPELGSEQFF. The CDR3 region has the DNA TGTGCCAGCTCACCAGAGCTGGGGAGTGAGCAGTTCTTC.

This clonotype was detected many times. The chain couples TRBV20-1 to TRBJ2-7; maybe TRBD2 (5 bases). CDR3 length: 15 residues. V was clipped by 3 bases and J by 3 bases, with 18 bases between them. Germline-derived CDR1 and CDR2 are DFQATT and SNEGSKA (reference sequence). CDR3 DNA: TGCAGTGCTAGTGGTGCGGGCCCAACGAACTACGAGCAGTACTTC. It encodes CSASGAGPTNYEQYF.

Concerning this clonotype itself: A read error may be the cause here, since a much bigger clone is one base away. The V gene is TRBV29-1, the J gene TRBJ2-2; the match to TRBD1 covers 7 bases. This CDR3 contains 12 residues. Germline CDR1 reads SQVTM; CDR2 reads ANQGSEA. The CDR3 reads CRVTGDTGELFF. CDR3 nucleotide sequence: TGCAGAGTTACAGGGGACACCGGGGAGCTGTTTTTT.

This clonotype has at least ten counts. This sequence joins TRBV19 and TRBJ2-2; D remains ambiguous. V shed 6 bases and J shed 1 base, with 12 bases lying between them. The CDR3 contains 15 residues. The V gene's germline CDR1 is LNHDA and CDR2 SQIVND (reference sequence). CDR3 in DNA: TGTGCCAGTAGCCCATATGGTCAGAACACCGGGGAGCTGTTTTTT. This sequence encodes CASSPYGQNTGELFF.